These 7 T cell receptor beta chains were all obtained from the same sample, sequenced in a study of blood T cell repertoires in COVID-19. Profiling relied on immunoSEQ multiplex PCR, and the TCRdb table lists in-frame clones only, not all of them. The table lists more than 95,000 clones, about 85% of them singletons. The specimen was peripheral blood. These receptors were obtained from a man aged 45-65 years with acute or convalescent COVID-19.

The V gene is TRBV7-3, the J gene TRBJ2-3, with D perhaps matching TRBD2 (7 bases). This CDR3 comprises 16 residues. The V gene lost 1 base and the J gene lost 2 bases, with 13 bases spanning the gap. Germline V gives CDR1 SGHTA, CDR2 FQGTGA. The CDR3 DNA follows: TGTGCCAGCAGCTTAATTTCGGGGGGCTTCACAGATACGCAGTATTTT. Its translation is CASSLISGGFTDTQYF. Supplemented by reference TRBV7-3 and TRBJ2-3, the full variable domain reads GAGVSQTPSNKVTEKGKYVELRCDPISGHTALYWYRQSLGQGPEFLIYFQGTGAADDSGLPNDRFFAVRPEGSVSTLKIQRTERGDSAVYLCASSLISGGFTDTQYFGPGTRLTVL.

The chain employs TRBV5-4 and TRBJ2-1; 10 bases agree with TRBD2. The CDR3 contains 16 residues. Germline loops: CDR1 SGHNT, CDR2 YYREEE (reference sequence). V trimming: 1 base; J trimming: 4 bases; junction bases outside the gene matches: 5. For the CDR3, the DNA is TGTGCCAGCAGCTTGATGGCACTAGCGGGGTACAATGAGCAGTTCTTC. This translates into CASSLMALAGYNEQFF.

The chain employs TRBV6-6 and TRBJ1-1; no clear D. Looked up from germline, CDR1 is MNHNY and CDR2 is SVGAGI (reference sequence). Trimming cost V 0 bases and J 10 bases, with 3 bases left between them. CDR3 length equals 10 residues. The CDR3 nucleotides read TGTGCCAGCAGTTACTCGGCAGCTTTCTTT. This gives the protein CASSYSAAFF.

In DNA form, the CDR3 reads TGTGCCAGCAGTGAAGCGGGGGGCTCCTACAATGAGCAGTTCTTC. It yields the protein CASSEAGGSYNEQFF. The rearrangement joins TRBV6-4 to TRBJ2-1; 9 bases fit TRBD2. CDR1 is MRHNA and CDR2 is SNTAGT in the germline V gene. Unmatched junction bases numbered 0, after V lost 3 bases and J lost 0 bases. The CDR3 is 15 residues long.

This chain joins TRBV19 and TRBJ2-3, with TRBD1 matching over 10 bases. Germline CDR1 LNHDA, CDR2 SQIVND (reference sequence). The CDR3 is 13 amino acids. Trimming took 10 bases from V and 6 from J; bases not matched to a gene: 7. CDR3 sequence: CATSGTGVDTQYF. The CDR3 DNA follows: TGTGCCACCTCCGGGACAGGGGTGGATACGCAGTATTTT.

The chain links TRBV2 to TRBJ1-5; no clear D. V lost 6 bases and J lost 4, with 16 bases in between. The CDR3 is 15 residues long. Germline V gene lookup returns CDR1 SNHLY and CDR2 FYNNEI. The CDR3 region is CASSADWATNQPQHF. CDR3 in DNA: TGTGCCAGCAGCGCGGACTGGGCAACAAATCAGCCCCAGCATTTT.

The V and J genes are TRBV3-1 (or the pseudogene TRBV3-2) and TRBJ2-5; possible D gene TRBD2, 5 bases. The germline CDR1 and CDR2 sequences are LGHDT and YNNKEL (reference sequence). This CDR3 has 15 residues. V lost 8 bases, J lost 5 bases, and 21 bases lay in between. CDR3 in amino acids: CASSLNPEGVETQYF. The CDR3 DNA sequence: TGTGCCAGCTCTCTCAACCCCGAGGGTGTTGAGACCCAGTACTTC.